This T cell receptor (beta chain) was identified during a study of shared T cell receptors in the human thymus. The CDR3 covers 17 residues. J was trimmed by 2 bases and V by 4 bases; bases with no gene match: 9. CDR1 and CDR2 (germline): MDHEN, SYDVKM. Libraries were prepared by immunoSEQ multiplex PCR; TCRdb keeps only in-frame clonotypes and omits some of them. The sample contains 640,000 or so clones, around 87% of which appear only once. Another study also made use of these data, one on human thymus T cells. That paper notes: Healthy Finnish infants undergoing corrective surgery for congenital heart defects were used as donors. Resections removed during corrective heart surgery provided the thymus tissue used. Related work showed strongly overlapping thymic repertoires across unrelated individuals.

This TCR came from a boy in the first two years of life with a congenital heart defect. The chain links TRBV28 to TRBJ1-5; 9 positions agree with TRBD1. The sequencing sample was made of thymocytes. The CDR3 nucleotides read TGTGCCAGCAGTTGCGGGACAGGGTCATTGGGCAATCAGCCCCAGCATTTT. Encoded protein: CASSCGTGSLGNQPQHF.